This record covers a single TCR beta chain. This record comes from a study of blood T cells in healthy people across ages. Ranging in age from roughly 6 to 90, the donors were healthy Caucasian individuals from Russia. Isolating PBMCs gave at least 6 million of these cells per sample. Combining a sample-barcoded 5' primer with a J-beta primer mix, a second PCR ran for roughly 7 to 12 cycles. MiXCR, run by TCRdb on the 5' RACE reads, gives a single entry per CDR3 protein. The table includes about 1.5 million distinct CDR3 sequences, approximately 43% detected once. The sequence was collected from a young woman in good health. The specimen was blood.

The DNA of the CDR3 is TGCGCCAGCAGGATTAGCGGGGGGGCCCCGAATGAGCAGTTCTTC. As protein: CASRISGGAPNEQFF. The rearrangement joins TRBV5-1 to TRBJ2-1; 11 bases agree with TRBD2. Germline-derived CDR1 and CDR2 are SGHRS and YFSETQ. The J segment lost 7 bases and the V segment lost 5 bases, leaving 8 bases of the junction unmatched. This CDR3 has 15 amino acids.